Sequencing of this TCR beta chain was carried out in a study of human T cells and chemical hapten exposure. The CDR3 is 18 residues long. Germline values: CDR1 LNHNV, CDR2 YYDKDF (reference sequence). Trimming left V 0 bases short and J 4 bases short, with 18 bases between. Time point in this sample: pre-sensitization, week 0. Treatment described: therapeutic diphenylcyclopropenone sensitization with weekly scalp DPC. Using its own MiXCR run on the RACE reads, TCRdb lists one record per CDR3 protein. This sample has roughly 100,000 distinct CDR3 sequences, with 8% to 10% found just once. The TCR was taken from a woman aged 40 to 55 with alopecia areata. Some clones in this sample may be carry-over from other donors' samples. This rearrangement joins TRBV15 to TRBJ2-2; no clear D. Sequences were derived from whole blood, sampled in connection with sensitization to the hapten diphenylcyclopropenone (DPC). CDR3 in DNA: TGTGCCACCAGCAGAGATATTCTTAGTCGATGGGGCACCGGGGAGCTGTTTTTT. Translating gives CATSRDILSRWGTGELFF.